This T cell receptor (beta chain) emerged from a study of cytomegalovirus exposure and HLA in healthy donors. Study findings and constraints: Judged likely to be a sequencing artifact was a cluster of highly shared sequence variants. Reportedly, HLA-A and HLA-B alleles of most subjects were accurately predicted from TCR beta. TRBV6-2, TRBV6-3 and some other V segments were unresolvable in 87-base-pair reads.

PCR used 60 Vbeta primers and 13 Jbeta primers. The table came from immunoSEQ multiplex PCR; TCRdb's copy has only in-frame clones and leaves some out. Of about 180,000 clones listed, approximately 73% were seen once; the top ten hold under 3%. The CDR3 is 15 residues long. J gave up 9 bases and V 0 bases, and 7 bases lay outside the gene matches. Germline loops: CDR1 SGHRS, CDR2 YFSETQ. About this clone: Its antigen is as yet unknown.

The sequence derives from a woman younger than 45 in good health and CMV-seropositive. The sample consisted of PBMCs. The chain couples TRBV5-1 to TRBJ2-1; TRBD1 agrees at 9 bases. CDR3 in DNA: TGCGCCAGCAGCTTGGCTCGGACAGGGGCGGGTGAGCAGTTCTTC. Its translation: CASSLARTGAGEQFF.